The 26 T cell receptor beta chains below all came from one sample that was sequenced in a study of T cell clones after liver transplantation. Here immunoSEQ multiplex PCR was the method, and the copy in TCRdb shows in-frame clones only, minus some. This table holds tens of thousands of clones, about 85% found once. Sequenced material: CD4+ T cells from blood, taken around 48 months after liver transplant. The origin of the receptors is a human patient who received a liver transplant. Part of the T cells may come from the graft donor.

The genes are TRBV19 and TRBJ2-6; no clear D. With 3 bases removed from V and 4 bases from J, the gap between germline ends came to 4 bases. Germline V gives CDR1 LNHDA, CDR2 SQIVND (reference sequence). CDR3 length: 13 amino acids. CDR3 in DNA: TGTGCCAGTAGTATTCCCGGGGCCAACGTCCTGACTTTC. Its protein product is CASSIPGANVLTF.

This chain connects TRBV7-3 to TRBJ1-6; D not resolved. V shed 5 bases and J shed 5 bases, with 10 bases lying between them. Germline-derived CDR1 and CDR2 are SGHTA and FQGTGA. This CDR3 spans 14 amino acids. This CDR3 reads CASSPVTDNSPLHF. The CDR3 DNA is TGTGCCAGCAGCCCAGTTACGGATAATTCACCCCTCCACTTT. The full variable domain, its missing parts supplied by reference TRBV7-3 and TRBJ1-6, is GAGVSQTPSNKVTEKGKYVELRCDPISGHTALYWYRQSLGQGPEFLIYFQGTGAADDSGLPNDRFFAVRPEGSVSTLKIQRTERGDSAVYLCASSPVTDNSPLHFGNGTRLTVT.

This clone showed up just once. V is TRBV18 and J is TRBJ1-2; D gene uncertain. V shed 5 bases and J shed 2 bases, with 6 bases lying between them. The CDR3 runs 12 residues. Germline V CDR1 and CDR2: KGHSH, LQKENI. The CDR3 reads CASSTRNYGYTF. CDR3 coding DNA: TGTGCCAGCTCAACGCGGAACTATGGCTACACCTTC.

This sequence joins TRBV7-2 and TRBJ2-2; 10 positions match TRBD1. Germline-derived CDR1 and CDR2 are SGHTA and FQGNSA. Germline trimming cut 1 base from V and 5 bases from J; bases unmatched to any gene: 4. The length of the CDR3 is 16 residues. The CDR3 region is CASSLVGGQGTGELFF. The CDR3 nucleotides are TGTGCCAGCAGCTTAGTAGGGGGACAGGGGACCGGGGAGCTGTTTTTT.

The gene calls are TRBV19 and TRBJ1-5; no reliable D call. From germline, CDR1 is LNHDA and CDR2 SQIVND (reference sequence). The CDR3 runs to 13 residues. V lost 5 bases, J lost 5 bases, and 10 bases lay in between. The chain's CDR3 is CASSFQRDQPQHF. In nucleotides, the CDR3 is TGTGCCAGTAGTTTTCAGCGAGATCAGCCCCAGCATTTT.

The gene calls are TRBV15 and TRBJ2-1; D call uncertain. Germline V lookup: CDR1 LNHNV, CDR2 YYDKDF (reference sequence). V shed 0 bases and J shed 8 bases, with 5 bases lying between them. The CDR3 totals 12 residues. Written as DNA, the CDR3 is TGTGCCACCAGCAGAGATGTTCATGAGCAGTTCTTC. It specifies CATSRDVHEQFF.

This clone was picked up a small number of times. The chain carries TRBV2 and TRBJ2-7, with 9 bases identical to TRBD2. Germline CDR1 is SNHLY and CDR2 is FYNNEI. The CDR3 has 16 residues. J was trimmed by 3 bases and V by 5 bases; bases with no gene match: 11. The CDR3 spells CASSSQTTSGNYEQYF. CDR3 coding DNA: TGTGCCAGCAGTTCCCAGACGACTAGCGGCAACTACGAGCAGTACTTC.

CDR3 coding DNA: TGTGCCAGCATCCCCGGACCGTCTAACTATGGCTACACCTTC. Translation: CASIPGPSNYGYTF. This chain joins TRBV6-5 and TRBJ1-2, with D hard to call. In germline, CDR1 is MNHEY, CDR2 SVGAGI. The length of the CDR3 is 14 residues. Trimming took 7 bases from V and 0 from J, leaving 12 bases between them.

This clone was seen a few times. The CDR3 is CASSPGTSGNTIYF. The CDR3 DNA is TGCGCCAGCAGCCCCGGGACTTCAGGAAACACCATATATTTT. This chain joins TRBV5-1 and TRBJ1-3, with D perhaps TRBD1 (5 bases). The germline V gene has CDR1 SGHRS and CDR2 YFSETQ. CDR3 size: 14 residues. V was cut by 4 bases and J by 4 bases, with 12 bases left in between.

The chain is built from TRBV7-2 and TRBJ2-1, with a possible D match to TRBD2 (6 bases). Between the trimmed V and J ends, which lost 5 bases and 10 bases, there was a span of 18 bases. The CDR3 totals 14 residues. Germline V gene sequence: CDR1 SGHTA, CDR2 FQGNSA. The CDR3 is CASSADQRVGEQFF. The CDR3 nucleotides read TGTGCCAGCAGCGCGGACCAGCGGGTTGGCGAGCAGTTCTTC.

V and J are TRBV7-2 and TRBJ1-1; the D gene is possibly TRBD1 (6 bases). This CDR3 has 14 amino acids. The ends were cut back, 5 bases at V and 0 bases at J, with 10 bases in the middle. Germline V gene data show CDR1 as SGHTA and CDR2 as FQGNSA. The CDR3 sequence: CASSPGQMNTEAFF. The CDR3 region has the DNA TGTGCCAGCAGCCCCGGACAGATGAACACTGAAGCTTTCTTT.

This clone was detected a few times. The rearrangement links TRBV5-1 to TRBJ2-3; possible D gene TRBD2, 5 bases. Germline loops: CDR1 SGHRS, CDR2 YFSETQ. The V and J ends lost 6 bases and 0 bases respectively, with 14 bases between them. The CDR3 totals 15 residues. The CDR3 DNA sequence: TGCGCCAGCATGAAGCTAGCCCCAAGCACAGATACGCAGTATTTT. It codes for CASMKLAPSTDTQYF. Drawing the rest from reference TRBV5-1 and TRBJ2-3, the complete variable domain is KAGVTQTPRYLIKTRGQQVTLSCSPISGHRSVSWYQQTPGQGLQFLFEYFSETQRNKGNFPGRFSGRQFSNSRSEMNVSTLELGDSALYLCASMKLAPSTDTQYFGPGTRLTVL.

V usage is TRBV4-3 and J usage is TRBJ1-2; D is unclear. The V gene lost 0 bases and the J gene lost 4 bases, with 18 bases spanning the gap. The V gene's germline CDR1 is LGHNA and CDR2 YSLEER. This CDR3 is 17 amino acids long. CDR3 protein: CASSQDQWAGTIYGYTF. Here the CDR3 DNA reads TGCGCCAGCAGCCAAGATCAATGGGCGGGAACTATCTATGGCTACACCTTC.

V and J are TRBV10-3 and TRBJ2-2, with no clear D. Germline assignment: CDR1 ENHRY and CDR2 SYGVKD. The ends were cut back, 8 bases at V and 0 bases at J, with 7 bases in the middle. This CDR3 region has 13 residues. The CDR3: CAIARTNTGELFF. CDR3 sequence (DNA): TGTGCCATCGCGCGGACGAACACCGGGGAGCTGTTTTTT.

The CDR3 spells CASSLDGLYNSGRDTQYF. CDR3 coding DNA: TGTGCCAGCAGTTTAGACGGTCTCTATAATAGTGGGAGGGATACGCAGTATTTT. The chain combines TRBV28 with TRBJ2-3; a possible D gene is TRBD2 (6 bases). Trimming removed 2 bases from V and 6 bases from J, with 24 bases in between. Looked up from germline, CDR1 is MDHEN and CDR2 is SYDVKM. The CDR3 extends over 18 amino acids.

The J gene is TRBJ2-5, the V gene TRBV2; D is perhaps TRBD2 (6 bases). The V and J ends lost 0 bases and 5 bases respectively, with 13 bases between them. The CDR3 extends over 15 amino acids. Germline CDR1 and CDR2: SNHLY and FYNNEI. The CDR3, as DNA: TGTGCCAGCAGTGAAGCGCTAGGAACTAGCGAGACCCAGTACTTC. Amino acids: CASSEALGTSETQYF.

V usage is TRBV7-2 and J usage is TRBJ2-4; D might be TRBD2 (5 bases). CDR1 and CDR2 from the germline V gene are SGHTA and FQGNSA. The CDR3 is 18 residues long. V lost 3 bases and J 0 bases, leaving 18 bases between the germline ends. CDR3 coding DNA: TGTGCCAGCAGCTTGTCTGGTACCGGGGTTTTAGCCAAAAACATTCAGTACTTC. As protein: CASSLSGTGVLAKNIQYF.

The rearrangement joins TRBV7-6 to TRBJ2-3; 12 bases align to TRBD2. This CDR3 spans 16 amino acids. CDR1 SGHVS and CDR2 FNYEAQ come from the germline V gene. With 5 bases clipped from V and 4 bases from J, the junction kept 7 bases outside the gene matches. CDR3 in DNA: TGTGCCAGCAGCGAGACTAGCGGGAGCCCCTCAGATACGCAGTATTTT. Translating gives CASSETSGSPSDTQYF.

The chain carries TRBV5-8 and TRBJ2-3, with D unresolved. The CDR3 runs to 13 residues. CDR1 SGHTS and CDR2 YDEGEE come from the germline V gene. With 5 bases removed from V and 5 bases from J, the gap between germline ends came to 12 bases. The DNA for the CDR3 is TGTGCCAGCAGGCCCACAGCACAAGATACGCAGTATTTT. It codes for CASRPTAQDTQYF.

The chain has TRBV28 and TRBJ2-7; the match to TRBD2 covers 10 bases. Unmatched junction bases numbered 6, after V lost 3 bases and J lost 1 base. Germline V gene lookup returns CDR1 MDHEN and CDR2 SYDVKM. CDR3 length: 16 residues. CDR3 amino acids: CASSFSLAGLSYEQYF. DNA of the CDR3: TGTGCCAGCAGTTTTTCACTAGCGGGACTTTCCTACGAGCAGTACTTC.

The J gene is TRBJ2-1, the V gene TRBV15, with TRBD1 matching 10 bases. Germline CDR1 LNHNV, CDR2 YYDKDF (reference sequence). This CDR3 is 14 amino acids long. J gave up 7 bases and V 3 bases, and 3 bases lay outside the gene matches. The CDR3 sequence: CATSRDRGFNEQFF. CDR3 sequence (DNA): TGTGCCACCAGCAGGGACAGGGGGTTTAATGAGCAGTTCTTC.

This clone counts as medium-sized (0.01 to 0.1%). V is TRBV9 and J is TRBJ2-2, with no clear D. Germline V gives CDR1 SGDLS, CDR2 YYNGEE. V was trimmed by 0 bases and J by 4 bases, leaving 7 bases between them. The CDR3 covers 14 residues. Written as DNA, the CDR3 is TGTGCCAGCAGCGTAGTGGAGTCCACCGGGGAGCTGTTTTTT. It yields the protein CASSVVESTGELFF.

The chain links TRBV10-3 to TRBJ1-1, with D uncertain. The length of the CDR3 is 14 residues. Deletions cut 5 bases from V and 1 base from J, with 11 bases between. Germline lookup yields CDR1 ENHRY and CDR2 SYGVKD. CDR3: CAISSVPPNTEAFF. The CDR3 DNA is TGTGCCATCAGTTCGGTGCCCCCGAACACTGAAGCTTTCTTT.

This chain connects TRBV14 to TRBJ2-7, with a weak D call TRBD1 (5 bases). Germline V CDR1 and CDR2: SGHDN, FVKESK. This CDR3 contains 17 residues. Trimming removed 1 base at V and 0 bases at J, with 16 bases between. CDR3 protein: CASSQGTGQARSYEQYF. CDR3 nucleotides: TGTGCCAGCAGCCAAGGTACAGGACAAGCGCGCTCCTACGAGCAGTACTTC.

This chain joins TRBV18 and TRBJ1-2; D is uncertain. V lost 2 bases to trimming and J lost 6 bases, with 22 bases between them. The CDR3 has 17 residues. CDR1 and CDR2 (germline): KGHSH, LQKENI. In DNA form, the CDR3 reads TGTGCCAGCTCACCAGGAGGGCCTGCGCCAGGTTGGCATGGCTACACCTTC. Amino acid sequence: CASSPGGPAPGWHGYTF.

This chain uses TRBV7-2 with TRBJ2-1; TRBD1 matches 8 bases. The CDR3 contains 17 residues. The V segment lost 9 bases and the J segment 4 bases; nucleotides outside the gene matches: 17. Germline CDR1 is SGHTA and CDR2 is FQGNSA. The DNA of the CDR3 is TGTGCCAGTAAGAGTCACCACCTCGGACAGGGATACAATGAGCAGTTCTTC. This encodes CASKSHHLGQGYNEQFF. The whole variable domain, filled in from reference TRBV7-2 and TRBJ2-1, reads GAGVSQSPSNKVTEKGKDVELRCDPISGHTALYWYRQSLGQGLEFLIYFQGNSAPDKSGLPSDRFSAERTGGSVSTLTIQRTQQEDSAVYLCASKSHHLGQGYNEQFFGPGTRLTVL.